These T cell receptor beta chains were read from a single sample in a study of blood T cell repertoires in COVID-19. Clones were sequenced by immunoSEQ multiplex PCR, and TCRdb holds only the in-frame ones, with some missing. The sample yields 250,000 to 350,000 clones, about 90% seen once. Sequencing was carried out using peripheral blood. The receptors here all came from a young man who had recovered from COVID-19. CDR3s include the opening cysteine and the closing phenylalanine or tryptophan. The D gene is left open where the match is weak. The size of a clone is reported for some rows only, either as once, few or many, or as a class for expanded clones.

>TRBJ1-1|TRBV7-6|NA|NA
TGTGCCAGCAGCTTAGGAGAGAACACTGAAGCTTTCTTT
CASSLGENTEAFF
>TRBJ2-3|TRBV5-1|NA|NA
TGCGCCAGCAGCTTGGATGCCAGTATTAGCACAGATACGCAGTATTTT
CASSLDASISTDTQYF
>TRBJ2-2|TRBV27|TRBD2|NA
TGTGCCAGCCTAGGGGGCGGGAGGGCCCTAAACACCGGGGAGCTGTTTTTT
CASLGGGRALNTGELFF
>TRBJ1-2|TRBV6-5|NA|NA
TGTGCCAGCAGTTACGGTCAGGGCGGCTATGGCTACACCTTC
CASSYGQGGYGYTF
>TRBJ2-6|TRBV27|TRBD1|NA
TGTGCCAGCAGTCTACTAGGACAGGCCTTGGGGGCCAACGTCCTGACTTTC
CASSLLGQALGANVLTF
>TRBJ2-2|TRBV19|NA|NA
TGTGCCAGTAGGGAGACTTCGGACACCGGGGAGCTGTTTTTT
CASRETSDTGELFF
>TRBJ2-5|TRBV12-3/TRBV12-4|TRBD1|once
TGTGCCAGCAGACTTACAGGGGAAGAGACCCAGTACTTC
CASRLTGEETQYF
>TRBJ2-7|TRBV9|NA|NA
TGTGCCAGCAGTGGGGGAGGCCACCGGGAGCAGTACTTC
CASSGGGHREQYF
>TRBJ1-4|TRBV27|TRBD1|once
TGTGCCAGCAGCCCCGGGACAGGGAGATCTTCTAATGAAAAACTGTTTTTT
CASSPGTGRSSNEKLFF
>TRBJ1-1|TRBV19|NA|NA
TGTGCCAGTAGCCCAACAGGGCAGGGAGCTTTCTTT
CASSPTGQGAFF
>TRBJ2-5|TRBV7-3|TRBD1|NA
TGTGCCAGCAGCCCTTCCGGAGAGAGGGGGCGGGAGACCCAGTACTTC
CASSPSGERGRETQYF
>TRBJ1-2|TRBV6-5|TRBD1|NA
TGTGCCAGCAGTACAAACCAGGGGGTCGGCTACACCTTC
CASSTNQGVGYTF
>TRBJ1-5|TRBV18|NA|few
TGTGCCAGCTCACCACTTGGGGGCTGGCAGCCCCAGCATTTT
CASSPLGGWQPQHF
>TRBJ1-3|TRBV12-3/TRBV12-4|NA|NA
TGTGCCAGCAGTTTGGTGGAGAACACCATATATTTT
CASSLVENTIYF
>TRBJ2-1|TRBV6-1|TRBD2|NA
TGTGCCAGCAGTGTAGCGGGAGGAGGAGAGCAGTTCTTC
CASSVAGGGEQFF
>TRBJ2-3|TRBV18|TRBD2|NA
TGTGCCAGCTCACCAATCAGCGGGGTTACCACAGATACGCAGTATTTT
CASSPISGVTTDTQYF
>TRBJ1-1|TRBV7-2|NA|NA
TGTGCCAGCAGAAAGGGGTCGTTCACTGAAGCTTTCTTT
CASRKGSFTEAFF
>TRBJ2-1|TRBV19|TRBD2|NA
TGTGCCAGTAGTATTATTGGGGCGGTAGCGGGAGGGCCAAATGAGCAGTTCTTC
CASSIIGAVAGGPNEQFF
>TRBJ1-4|TRBV7-9|NA|NA
TGTGCCAGCAGCCCCGGGGATGCTAATGAAAAACTGTTTTTT
CASSPGDANEKLFF
>TRBJ2-5|TRBV23-1|TRBD1|NA
TGCGCCAGCAGTCAATCGACAGGGGGCAACAAAGAGACCCAGTACTTC
CASSQSTGGNKETQYF
>TRBJ2-3|TRBV18|TRBD1|NA
TGTGCCAGCTCACCACCGGGGACAGCCATAAGCACAGATACGCAGTATTTT
CASSPPGTAISTDTQYF
>TRBJ2-7|TRBV15|NA|NA
TGTGCCACCAGCAGAGATGCGGGGAGCTCCTACGAGCAGTACTTC
CATSRDAGSSYEQYF
>TRBJ2-1|TRBV11-2|NA|NA
TGTGCCAGCAGCTTAGGGTCCCGAGGGAATGAGCAGTTCTTC
CASSLGSRGNEQFF
>TRBJ1-1|TRBV9|TRBD1|NA
TGTGCCAGCAGCGCGCCGCCCGGGACAGATGAAGCTTTCTTT
CASSAPPGTDEAFF
>TRBJ2-7|TRBV7-2|TRBD1|few
TGTGCCAGCAGCTTCCTACAGGGGGCCTACGAGCAGTACTTC
CASSFLQGAYEQYF
>TRBJ2-5|TRBV5-1|TRBD2|NA
TGCGCCAGCAGCCCGCAGCGGGGCTCCGAAGAGACCCAGTACTTC
CASSPQRGSEETQYF
>TRBJ2-1|TRBV30|NA|NA
TGTGCCGGGGCCGGGCTCACACTGAGCTCCTACAATGAGCAGTTCTTC
CAGAGLTLSSYNEQFF
>TRBJ2-7|TRBV5-5|NA|NA
TGTGCCAGCAGCTTGGTATTCGGGACGGGGGACTACGAGCAGTACTTC
CASSLVFGTGDYEQYF
>TRBJ2-3|TRBV5-1|TRBD1|few
TGCGCCAGCAGCTTGGAGAGGGGGCCGTCAGATACGCAGTATTTT
CASSLERGPSDTQYF
>TRBJ2-1|TRBV19|NA|NA
TGTGCCAGTAGTGGGGGCGACGGATACAATGAGCAGTTCTTC
CASSGGDGYNEQFF
>TRBJ1-3|TRBV10-3|NA|NA
TGTGCCATCACCGAACGAGGTGTAGCTGGAAACACCATATATTTT
CAITERGVAGNTIYF
>TRBJ1-2|TRBV10-3|NA|NA
TGTGCCATCAGTGACTACAGGGTTCCCTATGGCTACACCTTC
CAISDYRVPYGYTF
>TRBJ2-7|TRBV6-1|NA|NA
TGTGCCAGCAGTCACGGACAGAGATACGAGCAGTACTTC
CASSHGQRYEQYF
>TRBJ2-1|TRBV24-1|TRBD1|NA
TGTGCCACCAGTGATAACCCGTCAGGGGGCTCCTACAATGAGCAGTTCTTC
CATSDNPSGGSYNEQFF
>TRBJ2-1|TRBV9|TRBD2|NA
TGTGCCAGCAGCCCCTTCGGGGGGAGCTCCTACAATGAGCAGTTCTTC
CASSPFGGSSYNEQFF
>TRBJ2-2|TRBV5-1|TRBD2|NA
TGCGCCAGCAGCGTAGGACTAGCGGGAGTAACCGGGGAGCTGTTTTTT
CASSVGLAGVTGELFF
>TRBJ1-3|TRBV9|NA|NA
TGTGCCAGCAGCGACCTGACAGCCTCTGGAAACACCATATATTTT
CASSDLTASGNTIYF
>TRBJ1-1|TRBV29-1|NA|NA
TGCAGCGTTGTCCCGACAGAGATGAACACTGAAGCTTTCTTT
CSVVPTEMNTEAFF
>TRBJ2-5|TRBV4-1|TRBD1|NA
TGCGCCAGCAGCCAAGGGACAGGGGGCAGGGAGACCCAGTACTTC
CASSQGTGGRETQYF
>TRBJ1-5|TRBV27|NA|NA
TGTGCCAGCGGTGGGGGGGCGCGGCAGCCCCAGCATTTT
CASGGGARQPQHF
>TRBJ2-2|TRBV9|NA|NA
TGTGCCAGCAGCAAAACGGGGTCCGGGGAGCTGTTTTTT
CASSKTGSGELFF
>TRBJ2-7|TRBV12-5|TRBD1|NA
TGTGCTAGTGGTTTGTCAACGGGGCAGGGGGTATTCTACGAGCAGTACTTC
CASGLSTGQGVFYEQYF